One sample yielded the 5 T cell receptor beta chains listed below, sequenced in a study of CD8+CD57+ T cells in acquired aplastic anemia. Using genomic DNA as the template, TCR beta VDJ and CDR3 profiling was carried out. TCRdb analysed the reads with MiXCR anew, one entry per CDR3 protein. This table holds some 120,000 distinct CDR3 sequences, approximately 61% found once. The sequenced patients had an expansion of CD8+CD57+ cells seen by flow cytometry. The sample consisted of sorted CD4+, CD8+, or CD8+CD57+ T cells (not recorded which) from PBMCs. The receptors stem from a human donor with aplastic anemia.

The chain couples TRBV5-1 to TRBJ1-6; no clear D gene. Germline values: CDR1 SGHRS, CDR2 YFSETQ. Trimming left V 0 bases short and J 0 bases short, with 4 bases between. The CDR3 covers 15 residues. Written as DNA, the CDR3 is TGCGCCAGCAGCTTGGACAGCTCCTATAATTCACCCCTCCACTTT. Amino acid sequence: CASSLDSSYNSPLHF.

This clonotype was seen more than once but under ten times. This chain's CDR3 is CASEGGVYGYTF. The CDR3 DNA sequence: TGTGCCAGTGAAGGGGGGGTTTATGGCTACACCTTC. The V and J genes are TRBV2 and TRBJ1-2, with a weak D call TRBD1 (6 bases). V gave up 9 bases and J gave up 5 bases, with 13 bases separating them. The germline gives CDR1 SNHLY, CDR2 FYNNEI. The length of the CDR3 is 12 residues.

The chain has TRBV25-1 and TRBJ1-2, with a tentative D call TRBD1 (6 bases). With 6 bases removed from V and 6 bases from J, the gap between germline ends came to 17 bases. This CDR3 has 14 residues. Germline V gene sequence: CDR1 MGHDK, CDR2 SYGVNS. CDR3 sequence: CASSTGPHSDGYTF. DNA for the CDR3: TGTGCCAGCAGCACAGGGCCACACTCTGATGGCTACACCTTC.

The chain links TRBV12-3 or TRBV12-4 to TRBJ2-1; D is possibly TRBD1 (5 bases). V was clipped by 7 bases and J by 8 bases, with 9 bases between them. The CDR3 has 11 residues. The CDR3 coding sequence is TGTGCCAGCATCAGGGTCGATGAGCAGTTCTTC. Residues: CASIRVDEQFF.

This clonotype was counted only a few times. This sequence joins TRBV16 and TRBJ1-5; D is ambiguous. CDR3 length: 14 residues. Germline V gives CDR1 KGHSY, CDR2 FQNENV. The ends were cut back, 3 bases at V and 3 bases at J, with 9 bases in the middle. The CDR3 DNA follows: TGTGCCAGCAGCCATGGAGCTATCAATCAGCCCCAGCATTTT. Protein product: CASSHGAINQPQHF.